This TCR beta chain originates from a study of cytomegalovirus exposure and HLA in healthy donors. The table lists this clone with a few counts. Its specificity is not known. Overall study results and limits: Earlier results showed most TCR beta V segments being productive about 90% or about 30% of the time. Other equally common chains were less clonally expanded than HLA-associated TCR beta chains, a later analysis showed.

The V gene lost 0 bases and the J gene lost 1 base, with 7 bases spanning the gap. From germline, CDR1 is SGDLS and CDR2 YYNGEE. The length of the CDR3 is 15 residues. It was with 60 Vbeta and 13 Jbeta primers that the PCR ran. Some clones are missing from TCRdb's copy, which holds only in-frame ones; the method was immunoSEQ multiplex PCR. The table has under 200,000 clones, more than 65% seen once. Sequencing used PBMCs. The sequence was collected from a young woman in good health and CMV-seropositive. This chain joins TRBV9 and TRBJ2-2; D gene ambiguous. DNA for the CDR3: TGTGCCAGCAGCGTAGGAGAGATGAACACCGGGGAGCTGTTTTTT. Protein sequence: CASSVGEMNTGELFF.